What follows are 20 T cell receptor beta chains derived from one specimen sequenced in a study of blood T cell repertoires in COVID-19. Libraries were prepared by immunoSEQ multiplex PCR; TCRdb keeps only in-frame clonotypes and omits some of them. This sample has 300,000 to 400,000 clones, with 85% to 90% found just once. Sequenced input: peripheral blood. These receptors originate from a woman in her forties or fifties with COVID-19, enrolled during active disease.

V gene TRBV15 combines with J gene TRBJ1-4; 9 nucleotides line up with TRBD1. Losses at the gene ends were 3 bases for V and 7 bases for J; bases not matched to a gene: 9. The CDR3 spans 16 residues. From germline, CDR1 is LNHNV and CDR2 YYDKDF (reference sequence). Here the CDR3 reads CATSRAQGARIEKLFF. CDR3 sequence (DNA): TGTGCCACCAGCAGGGCACAGGGGGCGCGGATTGAAAAACTGTTTTTT.

The chain has TRBV6-5 and TRBJ2-5; 14 nucleotides agree with TRBD2. Unmatched junction bases numbered 2, after V lost 5 bases and J lost 3 bases. Germline assignment: CDR1 MNHEY and CDR2 SVGAGI. This CDR3 region has 15 residues. The CDR3, as DNA: TGTGCCAGCAGTAGGACTAGCGGGAGGAAAGAGACCCAGTACTTC. This sequence encodes CASSRTSGRKETQYF.

The chain has TRBV2 and TRBJ2-5; the match to TRBD2 covers 8 bases. Germline CDR1 reads SNHLY; CDR2 reads FYNNEI. The CDR3 covers 15 residues. J gave up 6 bases and V 2 bases, and 8 bases lay outside the gene matches. DNA for the CDR3: TGTGCCAGCAGTGAACAAGCGGGAGTAGGGCAGACCCAGTACTTC. It translates to CASSEQAGVGQTQYF.

The V and J genes are TRBV21-1 and TRBJ2-1; the table names TRBD1, a call not compared with the DNA. TRBV21-1 is given as a pseudogene. This CDR3 region has 16 residues. The DNA for the CDR3 is TGTGCCAGCAGCAAAGGACCAGGGGGCAGTACGAATGAGCAGTTCTTC. The encoded protein is CASSKGPGGSTNEQFF.

The CDR3 DNA reads as TGTGCCAGCAGCAACACAGGGGCTCCCTACAATGAGCAGTTCTTC. This codes for CASSNTGAPYNEQFF. This chain links TRBV11-2 with TRBJ2-1; 7 nucleotides match TRBD1. The V and J ends lost 5 bases and 2 bases, in that order; junction bases with no gene match: 6. Germline V gene lookup returns CDR1 SGHAT and CDR2 FQNNGV. This CDR3 has 15 residues.

V is TRBV11-2 and J is TRBJ2-1; 7 bases map to TRBD1. From germline, CDR1 is SGHAT and CDR2 FQNNGV. The CDR3 totals 15 residues. V shed 5 bases, J shed 7 bases, and the junction held 11 bases outside the gene matches. The CDR3 DNA is TGTGCCAGCAGCGAGGGACAGAATACGTGGAATGAGCAGTTCTTC. It translates to CASSEGQNTWNEQFF.

The chain recombines TRBV11-2 with TRBJ2-7; the D gene is possibly TRBD1 (5 bases). The length of the CDR3 is 15 residues. Between the trimmed V and J ends, which lost 0 bases and 5 bases, there was a span of 14 bases. The germline V gene has CDR1 SGHAT and CDR2 FQNNGV. CDR3: CASSLETGEVDEQYF. The CDR3 nucleotides are TGTGCCAGCAGCTTAGAAACAGGAGAGGTGGACGAGCAGTACTTC.

The V call is TRBV18, the J call TRBJ1-1, with a tentative D call TRBD1 (6 bases). In germline, CDR1 is KGHSH, CDR2 LQKENI. The CDR3 runs 16 residues. V was shortened by 3 bases and J by 1 base, with 15 bases between the two germline ends. The CDR3 spells CASSPLPDSRNTEAFF. CDR3 DNA sequence: TGTGCCAGCTCACCTCTCCCGGACAGCCGGAACACTGAAGCTTTCTTT.

The genes are TRBV3-1 (or the pseudogene TRBV3-2) and TRBJ2-1, with TRBD2 matching 8 bases. V was clipped by 2 bases and J by 8 bases; unmatched bases: 14. The germline gives CDR1 LGHDT, CDR2 YNNKEL (reference sequence). The CDR3 sequence is 17 residues long. CDR3 protein: CASSQRVAGPSGDEQFF. The CDR3 nucleotides read TGTGCCAGCAGCCAACGGGTAGCGGGACCCTCTGGCGATGAGCAGTTCTTC.

CDR3 coding DNA: TGCGCCAGCAGCCAAGCCACTGATACGGGACTACGGAACACTGAAGCTTTCTTT. Encoded protein: CASSQATDTGLRNTEAFF. The V call is TRBV4-1, the J call TRBJ1-1, with a weak D call TRBD1 (5 bases). CDR1 is MGHRA, CDR2 YSYEKL, per germline. This CDR3 contains 18 residues. The ends were cut back, 1 base at V and 1 base at J, with 19 bases in the middle.

V usage is TRBV2 and J usage is TRBJ1-1, with D hard to call. The V end was cut by 11 bases, the J end by 6 bases, with 19 bases between. Germline values: CDR1 SNHLY, CDR2 FYNNEI. The CDR3 has 13 amino acids. CDR3 protein: CADQERVRSEAFF. As DNA, the CDR3 is TGTGCCGACCAGGAGAGGGTTCGATCTGAAGCTTTCTTT. The entire variable domain, with the rest obtained from reference TRBV2 and TRBJ1-1, is as follows: EPEVTQTPSHQVTQMGQEVILRCVPISNHLYFYWYRQILGQKVEFLVSFYNNEISEKSEIFDDQFSVERPDGSNFTLKIRSTKLEDSAMYFCADQERVRSEAFFGQGTRLTVV.

The rearrangement joins TRBV10-1 to TRBJ2-5; 9 nucleotides line up with TRBD2. CDR1 and CDR2 (germline): WNHNN, SYGVQD (reference sequence). This CDR3 region has 14 residues. J lost 3 bases, V lost 2 bases, and 1 base had no gene match. The CDR3: CASSEGTSKETQYF. DNA of the CDR3: TGCGCCAGCAGTGAGGGGACTAGCAAAGAGACCCAGTACTTC.

The chain is built from TRBV7-8 and TRBJ1-1, with a weak D call TRBD1 (6 bases). The CDR3 runs 14 residues. Germline CDR1 is SGHVS and CDR2 is FQNEAQ. V gave up 5 bases and J gave up 4 bases, with 14 bases separating them. As DNA, the CDR3 is TGTGCCAGCAGCATACAGGGTCAGGCCACTGAAGCTTTCTTT. It encodes CASSIQGQATEAFF. Filled out from reference TRBV7-8 and TRBJ1-1, the complete variable domain reads GAGVSQSPRYKVAKRGQDVALRCDPISGHVSLFWYQQALGQGPEFLTYFQNEAQLDKSGLPSDRFFAERPEGSVSTLKIQRTQQEDSAVYLCASSIQGQATEAFFGQGTRLTVV.

The chain uses TRBV24-1 and TRBJ2-1, with D possibly matching TRBD2 (5 bases). The CDR3 runs 15 residues. V lost 9 bases, J lost 0 bases, and 14 bases lay in between. Germline values: CDR1 KGHDR, CDR2 SFDVKD. CDR3 loop: CATSGGTSSYNEQFF. The CDR3 DNA reads TGTGCCACCTCAGGCGGAACTAGCTCCTACAATGAGCAGTTCTTC.

The chain uses TRBV18 and TRBJ1-5; 7 nucleotides align to TRBD1. CDR3 size: 14 residues. CDR1 and CDR2 (germline): KGHSH, LQKENI. V lost 6 bases and J lost 1; bases outside the gene matches: 3. CDR3 sequence: CASSQQGSNQPQHF. The CDR3 DNA reads TGTGCCAGCTCCCAACAGGGGAGCAATCAGCCCCAGCATTTT. Combining the CDR3 with reference TRBV18 and TRBJ1-5 gives the whole variable domain NAGVMQNPRHLVRRRGQEARLRCSPMKGHSHVYWYRQLPEEGLKFMVYLQKENIIDESGMPKERFSAEFPKEGPSILRIQQVVRGDSAAYFCASSQQGSNQPQHFGDGTRLSIL.

This clone was observed once. The chain uses TRBV4-3 and TRBJ2-2, with 10 nucleotides matching TRBD2. J was trimmed by 6 bases and V by 0 bases; bases with no gene match: 10. Germline CDR1 reads LGHNA; CDR2 reads YSLEER. This CDR3 has 18 residues. The DNA for the CDR3 is TGCGCCAGCAGCCAAGAGTTATTCCTAGCGGGAGAGTCCGGGGAGCTGTTTTTT. Translated, it gives CASSQELFLAGESGELFF.

This clone is a singleton in its sample. The rearrangement joins TRBV7-9 to TRBJ2-3; 10 bases fit TRBD2. This CDR3 has 17 amino acids. V was pared by 2 bases and J by 0 bases, with 5 bases of the junction left unmatched. Germline values: CDR1 SEHNR, CDR2 FQNEAQ (reference sequence). CDR3 residues: CASSLSTSGASTDTQYF. CDR3 sequence (DNA): TGTGCCAGCAGCTTAAGTACTAGCGGGGCCAGCACAGATACGCAGTATTTT.

This chain joins TRBV6-2 or TRBV6-3 and TRBJ2-7, with 9 bases aligning to TRBD1. J gave up 4 bases and V 5 bases, and 15 bases lay outside the gene matches. The CDR3 contains 17 residues. Germline V gene data show CDR1 as MNHEY and CDR2 as SVGEGT. The CDR3 bases are TGTGCCAGCAGTCAGCGGACTACAGGGGGCGCCTTTTACGAGCAGTACTTC. Translation: CASSQRTTGGAFYEQYF.

V usage is TRBV3-1 (or the pseudogene TRBV3-2) and J usage is TRBJ1-1; 9 bases map to TRBD1. Germline CDR1 LGHDT, CDR2 YNNKEL (reference sequence). This CDR3 region has 15 residues. Losses at the gene ends were 2 bases for V and 5 bases for J; bases not matched to a gene: 6. The CDR3 reads CASSQTYRGRTEAFF. DNA of the CDR3: TGTGCCAGCAGCCAAACCTACAGGGGGCGAACTGAAGCTTTCTTT.

V and J are TRBV5-1 and TRBJ2-1; TRBD2 aligns across 12 bases. Germline CDR1 and CDR2: SGHRS and YFSETQ. Trimming at V came to 2 bases and at J to 9 bases, leaving 6 bases not matched to a gene. The CDR3 totals 15 residues. Here the CDR3 DNA reads TGCGCCAGCAGCTTACCTAGCGGGAGGGCCGGTGAGCAGTTCTTC. Its protein product is CASSLPSGRAGEQFF.